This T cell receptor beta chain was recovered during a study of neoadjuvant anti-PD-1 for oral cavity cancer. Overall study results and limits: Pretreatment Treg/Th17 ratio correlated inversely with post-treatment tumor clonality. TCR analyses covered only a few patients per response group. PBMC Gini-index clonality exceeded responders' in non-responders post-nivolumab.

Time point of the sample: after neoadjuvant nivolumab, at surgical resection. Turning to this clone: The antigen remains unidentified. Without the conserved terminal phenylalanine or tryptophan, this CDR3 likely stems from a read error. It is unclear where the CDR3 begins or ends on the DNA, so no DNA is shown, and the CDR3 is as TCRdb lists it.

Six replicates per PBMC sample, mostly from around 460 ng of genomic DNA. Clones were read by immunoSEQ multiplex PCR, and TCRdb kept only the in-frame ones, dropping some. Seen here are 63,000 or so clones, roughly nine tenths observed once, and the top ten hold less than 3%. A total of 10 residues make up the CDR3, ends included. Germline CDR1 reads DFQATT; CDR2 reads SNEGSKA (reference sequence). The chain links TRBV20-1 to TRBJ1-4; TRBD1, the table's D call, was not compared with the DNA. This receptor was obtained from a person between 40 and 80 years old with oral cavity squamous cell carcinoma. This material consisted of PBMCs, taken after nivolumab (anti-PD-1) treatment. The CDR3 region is CSPRDRTQMG.